What follows are 21 T cell receptor beta chains derived from one specimen sequenced in a study of blood T cell repertoires in COVID-19. Profiled with immunoSEQ multiplex PCR; TCRdb holds only in-frame clones, not every one. Found here are about 200,000 clones, 70% to 90% of them singletons; the top ten hold 5.9%. The sample taken for sequencing was peripheral blood. The receptors come from a man older than 75 with acute or convalescent COVID-19.

In this sample, this clone turned up a few times. V gene TRBV19 combines with J gene TRBJ2-7; TRBD2 is a possible D gene (6 bases). There are 14 residues in the CDR3. Trimming took 5 bases from V and 0 from J, leaving 11 bases between them. Germline values: CDR1 LNHDA, CDR2 SQIVND (reference sequence). CDR3 residues: CASSPSESSYEQYF. In nucleotides, the CDR3 is TGTGCCAGTAGTCCTAGCGAGAGCTCCTACGAGCAGTACTTC. Full variable domain (rest looked up from reference TRBV19 and TRBJ2-7): DGGITQSPKYLFRKEGQNVTLSCEQNLNHDAMYWYRQDPGQGLRLIYYSQIVNDFQKGDIAEGYSVSREKKESFPLTVTSAQKNPTAFYLCASSPSESSYEQYFGPGTRLTVT.

This clone was seen just once. V is TRBV11-2 and J is TRBJ2-5; D unresolved. Trimming stripped 1 base from V and 1 base from J, with 4 bases between. In germline, CDR1 is SGHAT, CDR2 FQNNGV. The CDR3 consists of 13 residues. As DNA, the CDR3 is TGTGCCAGCAGCTTAGGAGTCCAAGAGACCCAGTACTTC. Protein: CASSLGVQETQYF.

This clone has just a few counts. The chain has TRBV21-1 and TRBJ1-2; TRBD1, the table's D call, was not compared with the DNA. TRBV21-1 is noted as a pseudogene. This CDR3 spans 15 amino acids. The CDR3 DNA reads TGTGCCAGCAGAACCAGTGGACAGGGGGTTTGTGGCTACACCTTC. Translating gives CASRTSGQGVCGYTF.

There are a few counts of this clone. V gene TRBV9 combines with J gene TRBJ2-7, with 9 bases lining up with TRBD1. The CDR3 spans 16 residues. Trimming at V came to 4 bases and at J to 5 bases, leaving 13 bases not matched to a gene. Germline V gene sequence: CDR1 SGDLS, CDR2 YYNGEE. The DNA of the CDR3 is TGTGCCAGCAGCCCCCAAGAGGGACAGGGAGTTCACGAGCAGTACTTC. This encodes CASSPQEGQGVHEQYF.

This clone was seen a single time. The rearrangement uses TRBV23-1 and TRBJ2-3; 8 nucleotides align to TRBD1. TRBV23-1 is treated as an ORF (open reading frame) with a function not yet certain. The CDR3 length is 16 residues. The V and J ends lost 3 bases and 8 bases, in that order; junction bases with no gene match: 13. The CDR3 sequence is CASSQLRDRPFVTQYF. The CDR3 DNA sequence: TGCGCCAGCAGTCAGCTCCGGGACAGGCCTTTTGTTACGCAGTATTTT.

The rearrangement joins TRBV6-2 or TRBV6-3 to TRBJ2-2; 9 nucleotides agree with TRBD2. V was clipped by 1 base and J by 0 bases; unmatched bases: 9. CDR3 length: 19 residues. Germline assignment: CDR1 MNHEY and CDR2 SVGEGT. The CDR3 is CASSYYPSGKRTNTGELFF. In DNA, the CDR3 is TGTGCCAGCAGTTACTACCCTAGCGGGAAAAGGACGAACACCGGGGAGCTGTTTTTT.

The V and J genes are TRBV5-5 and TRBJ2-7; TRBD1 matches 9 bases. J lost 4 bases, V lost 4 bases, and 12 bases had no gene match. Germline assignment: CDR1 SGHKS and CDR2 YYEKEE (reference sequence). The CDR3 totals 16 residues. The CDR3: CASSRTFSTGGYEQYF. The CDR3 DNA reads as TGTGCCAGCAGCAGAACATTCTCGACAGGGGGATACGAGCAGTACTTC. Filled out from reference TRBV5-5 and TRBJ2-7, the complete variable domain reads DAGVTQSPTHLIKTRGQQVTLRCSPISGHKSVSWYQQVLGQGPQFIFQYYEKEERGRGNFPDRFSARQFPNYSSELNVNALLLGDSALYLCASSRTFSTGGYEQYFGPGTRLTVT.

This clone was counted once. V usage is TRBV28 and J usage is TRBJ1-4, with D perhaps TRBD1 (5 bases). The V end was cut by 6 bases, the J end by 1 base, with 12 bases between. CDR3 length: 15 amino acids. CDR1 is MDHEN and CDR2 is SYDVKM in the germline V gene. CDR3 protein: CASSLGGVTNEKLFF. The CDR3 region has the DNA TGTGCCAGCAGCCTCGGGGGGGTAACTAATGAAAAACTGTTTTTT.

The genes are TRBV29-1 and TRBJ2-5, with D tentatively TRBD2 (5 bases). Trimming took 4 bases from V and 5 from J, leaving 14 bases between them. CDR3 length: 13 residues. The germline gives CDR1 SQVTM, CDR2 ANQGSEA. CDR3 sequence reads: CSVGGFWRETQYF. The CDR3 DNA follows: TGCAGCGTTGGAGGGTTTTGGAGGGAGACCCAGTACTTC.

The V and J genes are TRBV27 and TRBJ2-7; 10 nucleotides align to TRBD2. Germline V gives CDR1 MNHEY, CDR2 SMNVEV (reference sequence). Unmatched junction bases numbered 14, after V lost 5 bases and J lost 7 bases. The CDR3 consists of 16 residues. CDR3 nucleotides: TGTGCCAGCAGTGGGCGTTCTGGACTAGCGGTCGGAGAGCAGTACTTC. Amino acid sequence: CASSGRSGLAVGEQYF.

V usage is TRBV27 and J usage is TRBJ2-2, with 10 bases that match TRBD2. Unmatched junction bases numbered 13, after V lost 6 bases and J lost 6 bases. The CDR3 has 17 residues. Germline V CDR1 and CDR2: MNHEY, SMNVEV (reference sequence). As DNA, the CDR3 is TGTGCCAGCAGCCACCCTAGAAGCGGGAGGGCCCCCGGGGAGCTGTTTTTT. Its protein product is CASSHPRSGRAPGELFF.

The J gene is TRBJ2-2, the V gene TRBV6-2 or TRBV6-3, with TRBD2 as a possible D gene (5 bases). Germline loops: CDR1 MNHEY, CDR2 SVGEGT. V was cut by 4 bases and J by 1 base, with 7 bases left in between. The CDR3 totals 14 residues. CDR3 in amino acids: CASSLALNTGELFF. CDR3 bases: TGTGCCAGCAGTTTAGCGCTGAACACCGGGGAGCTGTTTTTT.

V usage is TRBV7-2 and J usage is TRBJ2-3, with 7 bases fitting TRBD2. The CDR3 sequence is 14 residues long. Germline V CDR1 and CDR2: SGHTA, FQGNSA. Germline trimming cut 5 bases from V and 2 bases from J; bases unmatched to any gene: 4. The CDR3 DNA is TGTGCCAGCAGCCCGGGACTAAACACAGATACGCAGTATTTT. Translation: CASSPGLNTDTQYF.

The chain links TRBV9 to TRBJ2-3; 8 bases fit TRBD1. The germline CDR1 and CDR2 sequences are SGDLS and YYNGEE. The CDR3 contains 16 residues. With V trimmed by 0 bases and J by 1 base, 4 bases remained unmatched. CDR3 DNA sequence: TGTGCCAGCAGCGTAGCCCCGACAGGGGGCACAGATACGCAGTATTTT. Translated, it gives CASSVAPTGGTDTQYF.

The J gene is TRBJ1-4, the V gene TRBV7-2; possibly TRBD1 for D (5 bases). The CDR3 is 13 amino acids. Trimming removed 8 bases at V and 8 bases at J, with 15 bases between. Germline V gene sequence: CDR1 SGHTA, CDR2 FQGNSA. The CDR3 spells CASRRGIREKLFF. The CDR3 DNA follows: TGTGCCAGCCGCCGGGGGATTCGCGAAAAACTGTTTTTT.

The chain recombines TRBV5-1 with TRBJ1-6, with TRBD1 identical over 7 bases. The CDR3 length is 15 residues. V gave up 1 base and J gave up 10 bases; unmatched junction bases: 8. The germline V gene has CDR1 SGHRS and CDR2 YFSETQ. The CDR3: CASSLPYDRDSPLHF. The CDR3 DNA reads TGCGCCAGCAGCTTGCCTTATGACAGGGACTCACCCCTCCACTTT.

This clone was seen only a few times. The chain combines TRBV19 with TRBJ1-2; 10 nucleotides align to TRBD1. Germline CDR1 LNHDA, CDR2 SQIVND (reference sequence). This CDR3 is built from 13 residues. Trimming cost V 6 bases and J 8 bases; bases outside gene matches: 6. CDR3 protein: CASRGTGESGYTF. In DNA, the CDR3 is TGTGCCAGTAGAGGGACAGGGGAGAGCGGCTACACCTTC.

The chain combines TRBV27 with TRBJ1-5, with D tentatively TRBD1 (6 bases). V shed 6 bases and J shed 0 bases, with 9 bases lying between them. Germline-derived CDR1 and CDR2 are MNHEY and SMNVEV (reference sequence). The CDR3 loop spans 14 amino acids. The CDR3 region has the DNA TGTGCCAGCAGGCTACAGGGTAGCAATCAGCCCCAGCATTTT. It yields the protein CASRLQGSNQPQHF.

This chain joins TRBV7-9 and TRBJ2-5; 7 bases are a match to TRBD1. J lost 5 bases, V lost 1 base, and 13 bases had no gene match. The CDR3 spans 17 residues. Germline CDR1 and CDR2: SEHNR and FQNEAQ (reference sequence). The CDR3 loop is CASSLGPGQKSLETQYF. The DNA of the CDR3 is TGTGCCAGCAGCTTAGGGCCGGGACAGAAGTCGTTGGAGACCCAGTACTTC.

The chain employs TRBV6-2 or TRBV6-3 and TRBJ2-5; the match to TRBD2 covers 13 bases. From germline, CDR1 is MNHEY and CDR2 SVGEGT. The CDR3 extends over 16 amino acids. V was clipped by 4 bases and J by 4 bases; unmatched bases: 6. The chain's CDR3 is CASSSPRTSGRETQYF. In nucleotides, the CDR3 is TGTGCCAGCAGTTCCCCGCGGACTAGCGGGAGAGAGACCCAGTACTTC.

The table lists this clone with a count of one. V is TRBV30 and J is TRBJ1-1, with 10 bases aligning to TRBD1. Germline CDR1 and CDR2: GTSNPN and SVGIG (reference sequence). Trimming took 5 bases from V and 4 from J; bases not matched to a gene: 7. The CDR3 runs to 14 residues. CDR3 sequence: CAWGAGTGATEAFF. The DNA for the CDR3 is TGTGCCTGGGGTGCCGGGACAGGGGCCACTGAAGCTTTCTTT.